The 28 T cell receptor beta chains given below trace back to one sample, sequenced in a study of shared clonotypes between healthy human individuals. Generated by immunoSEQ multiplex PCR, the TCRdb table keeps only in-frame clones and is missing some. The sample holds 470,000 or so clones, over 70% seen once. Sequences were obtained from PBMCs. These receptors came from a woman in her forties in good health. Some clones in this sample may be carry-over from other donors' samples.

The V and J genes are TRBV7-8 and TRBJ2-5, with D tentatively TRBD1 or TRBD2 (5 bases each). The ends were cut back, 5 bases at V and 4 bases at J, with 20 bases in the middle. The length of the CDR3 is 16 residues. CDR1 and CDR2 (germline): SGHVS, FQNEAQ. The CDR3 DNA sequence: TGTGCCAGCAGCGTCACCCGGGACGATTGGGGAGAGACCCAGTACTTC. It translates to CASSVTRDDWGETQYF.

The CDR3 DNA follows: TGTGCCAGCAGTTTAGCTCCGGCAGGGGTCTATGGCTACACCTTC. This translates into CASSLAPAGVYGYTF. This chain links TRBV28 with TRBJ1-2; D may be TRBD1 (6 bases). The V end was cut by 2 bases, the J end by 4 bases, with 14 bases between. The germline V gene encodes CDR1 MDHEN and CDR2 SYDVKM. CDR3 size: 15 residues.

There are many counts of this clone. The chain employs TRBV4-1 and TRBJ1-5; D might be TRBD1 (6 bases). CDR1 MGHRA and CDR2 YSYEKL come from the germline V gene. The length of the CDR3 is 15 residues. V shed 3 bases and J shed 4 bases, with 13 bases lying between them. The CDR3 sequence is CASSHSGAANQPQHF. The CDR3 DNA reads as TGCGCCAGCAGCCATTCGGGGGCGGCGAATCAGCCCCAGCATTTT.

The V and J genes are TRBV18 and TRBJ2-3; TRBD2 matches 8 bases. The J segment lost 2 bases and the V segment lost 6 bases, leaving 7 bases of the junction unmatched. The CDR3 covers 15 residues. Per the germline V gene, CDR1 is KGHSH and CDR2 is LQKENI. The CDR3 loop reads CASSLGLEATDTQYF. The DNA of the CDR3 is TGTGCCAGCTCGTTGGGACTAGAGGCCACAGATACGCAGTATTTT.

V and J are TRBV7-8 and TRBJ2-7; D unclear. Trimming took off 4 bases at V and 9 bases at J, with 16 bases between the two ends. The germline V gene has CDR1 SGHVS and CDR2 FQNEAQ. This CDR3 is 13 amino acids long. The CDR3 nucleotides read TGTGCCAGCAGCTCTCTGTGGAGTTCGGTGCAGTACTTC. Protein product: CASSSLWSSVQYF.

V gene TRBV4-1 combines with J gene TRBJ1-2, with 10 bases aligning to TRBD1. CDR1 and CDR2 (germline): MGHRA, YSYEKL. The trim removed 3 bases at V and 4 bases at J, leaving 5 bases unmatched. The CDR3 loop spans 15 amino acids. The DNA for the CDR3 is TGCGCCAGCAGCCAGGGGACAGGGGAACTCTATGGCTACACCTTC. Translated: CASSQGTGELYGYTF.

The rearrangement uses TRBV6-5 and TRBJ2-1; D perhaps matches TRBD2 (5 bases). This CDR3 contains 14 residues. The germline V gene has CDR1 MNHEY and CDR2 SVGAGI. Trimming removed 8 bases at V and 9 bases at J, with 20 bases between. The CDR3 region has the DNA TGTGCCAGCCGACCCGGAGGAGCTCGCGGTGAGCAGTTCTTC. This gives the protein CASRPGGARGEQFF.

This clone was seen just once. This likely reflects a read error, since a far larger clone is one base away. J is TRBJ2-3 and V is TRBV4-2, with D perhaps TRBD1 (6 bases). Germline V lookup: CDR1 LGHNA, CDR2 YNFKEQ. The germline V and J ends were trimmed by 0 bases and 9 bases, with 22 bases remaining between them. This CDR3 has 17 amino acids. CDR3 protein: CASSQDPLMDPRGTQYF. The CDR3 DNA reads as TGTGCCAGCAGCCAAGATCCGTTGATGGACCCAAGGGGGACGCAGTATTTT.

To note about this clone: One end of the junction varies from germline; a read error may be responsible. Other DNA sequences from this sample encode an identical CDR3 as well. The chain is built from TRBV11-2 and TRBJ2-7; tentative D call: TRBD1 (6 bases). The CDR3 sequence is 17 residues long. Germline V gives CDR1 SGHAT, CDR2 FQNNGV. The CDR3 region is CASSFTWDTTRSYEQYF. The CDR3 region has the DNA TGTGCTAGCAGCTTCACATGGGACACCACCCGATCCTACGAGCAGTACTTT.

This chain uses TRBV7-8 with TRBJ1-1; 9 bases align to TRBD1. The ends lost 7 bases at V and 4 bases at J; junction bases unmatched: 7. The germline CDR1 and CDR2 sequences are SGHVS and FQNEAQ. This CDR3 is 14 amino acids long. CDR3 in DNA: TGTGCCAGCATTATACAGGGGGCGTCCACTGAAGCTTTCTTT. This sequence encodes CASIIQGASTEAFF.

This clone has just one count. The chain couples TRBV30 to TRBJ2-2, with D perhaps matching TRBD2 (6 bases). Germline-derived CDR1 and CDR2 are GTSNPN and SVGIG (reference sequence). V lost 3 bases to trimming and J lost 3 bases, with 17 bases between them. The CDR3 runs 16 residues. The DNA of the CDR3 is TGTGCCTGGAGGAATCCTAGCGACGGGGACACCGGGGAGCTGTTTTTT. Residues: CAWRNPSDGDTGELFF.

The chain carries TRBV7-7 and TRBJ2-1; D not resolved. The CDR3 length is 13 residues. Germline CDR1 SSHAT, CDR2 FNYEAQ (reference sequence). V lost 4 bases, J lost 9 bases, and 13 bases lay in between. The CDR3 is CASSYAISSEQFF. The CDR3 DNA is TGTGCCAGCAGCTACGCTATCTCGAGTGAGCAGTTCTTC.

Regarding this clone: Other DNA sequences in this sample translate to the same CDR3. CDR3 in amino acids: CASSLVRGDTGELFF. The CDR3 coding sequence is TGCGCCAGCAGCTTGGTGAGGGGAGACACCGGGGAGCTGTTTTTT. The J gene is TRBJ2-2, the V gene TRBV5-1, with D perhaps TRBD1 or TRBD2 (5 bases each). V lost 0 bases, J lost 3 bases, and 9 bases lay in between. The V gene's germline CDR1 is SGHRS and CDR2 YFSETQ. The CDR3 has 15 residues.

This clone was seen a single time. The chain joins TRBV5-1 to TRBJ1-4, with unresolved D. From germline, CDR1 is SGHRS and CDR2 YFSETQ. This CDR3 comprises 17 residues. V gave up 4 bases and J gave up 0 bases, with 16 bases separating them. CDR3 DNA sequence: TGCGCCAGCAGCCCCTTCGGGCCCTCTGCAACTAATGAAAAACTGTTTTTT. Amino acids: CASSPFGPSATNEKLFF.

Here the CDR3 reads CASFSLGGYTF. CDR3 DNA: TGTGCCAGCTTCAGTTTAGGGGGCTACACCTTC. The J gene is TRBJ1-2, the V gene TRBV9; no clear D. V gave up 7 bases and J gave up 8 bases, with 12 bases separating them. In germline, CDR1 is SGDLS, CDR2 YYNGEE. There are 11 residues in the CDR3.

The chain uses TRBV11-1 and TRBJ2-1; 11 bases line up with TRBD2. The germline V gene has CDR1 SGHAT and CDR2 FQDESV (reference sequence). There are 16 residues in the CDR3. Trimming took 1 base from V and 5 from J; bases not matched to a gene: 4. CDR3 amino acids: CASSLGPTSGNNEQFF. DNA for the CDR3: TGTGCCAGCAGCTTAGGTCCGACTAGCGGGAACAATGAGCAGTTCTTC.

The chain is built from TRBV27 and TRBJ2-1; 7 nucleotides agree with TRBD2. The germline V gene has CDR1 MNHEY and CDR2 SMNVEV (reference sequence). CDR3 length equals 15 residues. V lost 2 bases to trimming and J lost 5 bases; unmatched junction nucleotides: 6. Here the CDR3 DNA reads TGTGCCAGCAGTTTAAGGTCCGGGACTAACAATGAGCAGTTCTTC. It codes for CASSLRSGTNNEQFF.

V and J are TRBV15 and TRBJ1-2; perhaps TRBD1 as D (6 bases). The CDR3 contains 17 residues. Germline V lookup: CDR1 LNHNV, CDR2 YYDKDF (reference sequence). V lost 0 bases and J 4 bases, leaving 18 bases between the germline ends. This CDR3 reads CATSRDRPRGRGYGYTF. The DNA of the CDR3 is TGTGCCACCAGCAGAGATCGGCCGCGGGGGCGCGGCTATGGCTACACCTTC.

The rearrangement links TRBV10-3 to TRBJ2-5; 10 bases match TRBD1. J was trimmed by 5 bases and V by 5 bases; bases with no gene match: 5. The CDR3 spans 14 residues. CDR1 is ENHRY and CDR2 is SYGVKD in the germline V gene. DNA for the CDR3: TGTGCCATCAGTACCGGGACAGGGGTGGAGACCCAGTACTTC. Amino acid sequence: CAISTGTGVETQYF.

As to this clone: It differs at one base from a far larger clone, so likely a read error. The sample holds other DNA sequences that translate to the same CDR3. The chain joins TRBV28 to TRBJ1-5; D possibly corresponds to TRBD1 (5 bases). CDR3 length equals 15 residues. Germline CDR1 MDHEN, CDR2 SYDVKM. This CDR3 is CASSFRGVINQPQHF. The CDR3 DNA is TGTGCAAGCAGTTTTCGAGGGGTTATCAATCAGCCCCAGCATTTT.

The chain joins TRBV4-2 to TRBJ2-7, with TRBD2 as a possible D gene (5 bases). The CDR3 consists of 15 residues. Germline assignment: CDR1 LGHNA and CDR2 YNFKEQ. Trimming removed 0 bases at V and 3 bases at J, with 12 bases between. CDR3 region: CASSQDSETGYEQYF. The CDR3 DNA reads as TGTGCCAGCAGCCAAGATAGCGAGACGGGCTACGAGCAGTACTTC.

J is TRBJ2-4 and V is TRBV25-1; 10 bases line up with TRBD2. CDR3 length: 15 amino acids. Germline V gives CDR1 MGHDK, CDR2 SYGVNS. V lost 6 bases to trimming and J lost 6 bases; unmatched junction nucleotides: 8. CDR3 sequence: CASSDRTSGSNIQYF. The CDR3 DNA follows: TGTGCCAGCAGCGATCGGACTAGCGGCTCAAACATTCAGTACTTC.

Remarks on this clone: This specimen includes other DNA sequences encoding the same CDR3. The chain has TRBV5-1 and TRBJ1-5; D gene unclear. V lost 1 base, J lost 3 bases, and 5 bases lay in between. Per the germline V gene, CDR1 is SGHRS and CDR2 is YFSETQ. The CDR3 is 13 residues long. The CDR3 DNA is TGCGCCAGCAGCTTGACAGTCAATCAGCCCCAGCATTTT. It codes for CASSLTVNQPQHF.

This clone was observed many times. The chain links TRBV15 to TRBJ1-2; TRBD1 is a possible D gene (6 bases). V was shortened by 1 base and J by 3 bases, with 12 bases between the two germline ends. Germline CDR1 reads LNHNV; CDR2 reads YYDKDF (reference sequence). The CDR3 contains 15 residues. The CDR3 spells CATSRARGDYYGYTF. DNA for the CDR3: TGTGCCACCAGCAGAGCGAGGGGGGACTACTATGGCTACACCTTC.

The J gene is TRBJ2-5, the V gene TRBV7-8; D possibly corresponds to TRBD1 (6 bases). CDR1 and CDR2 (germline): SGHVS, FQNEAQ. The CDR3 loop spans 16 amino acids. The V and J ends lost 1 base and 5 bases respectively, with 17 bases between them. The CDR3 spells CASSLVRGTWDETQYF. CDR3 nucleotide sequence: TGTGCCAGCAGCTTAGTTAGGGGGACCTGGGATGAGACCCAGTACTTC.

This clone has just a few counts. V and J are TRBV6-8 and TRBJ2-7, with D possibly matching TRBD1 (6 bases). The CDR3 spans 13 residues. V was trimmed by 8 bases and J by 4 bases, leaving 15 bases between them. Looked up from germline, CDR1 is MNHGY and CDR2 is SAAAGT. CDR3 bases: TGTGCCAGCCCTAAACAGGGTATGTACGAGCAGTACTTC. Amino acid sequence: CASPKQGMYEQYF.

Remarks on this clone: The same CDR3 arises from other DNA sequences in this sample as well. CDR3 loop: CASSPSGRETQYF. The CDR3 DNA reads TGTGCCAGCTCACCATCGGGGAGGGAGACCCAGTACTTC. The chain joins TRBV18 to TRBJ2-5, with D perhaps matching TRBD2 (6 bases). The CDR3 is 13 residues long. V was cut by 2 bases and J by 5 bases, with 9 bases left in between. Germline V lookup: CDR1 KGHSH, CDR2 LQKENI.

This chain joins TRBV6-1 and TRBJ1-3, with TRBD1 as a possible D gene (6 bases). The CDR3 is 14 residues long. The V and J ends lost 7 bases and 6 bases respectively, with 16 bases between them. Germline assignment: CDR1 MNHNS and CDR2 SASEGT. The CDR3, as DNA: TGTGCCAGCACCCAGACAGGCTGGGTAAACACCATATATTTT. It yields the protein CASTQTGWVNTIYF.